The rows below give T cell receptor beta chains drawn from one sample of a study of T-cell reconstitution after alpha-beta-depleted transplantation in children. A single record per CDR3 protein comes from TCRdb applying MiXCR to the PCR reads. This sample has approximately 350,000 distinct CDR3 sequences; approximately 12% occur once, and the top ten carry around 4.1%. This material consisted of PBMCs, taken from the stem cell graft. The receptors shown here come from a human donor who donated a stem cell graft to a child with Fanconi anemia. Both conserved end residues are part of each CDR3. Fields, in order: clone size, D gene, V gene, J gene, CDR3 DNA, CDR3 protein. A D gene is named only where the DNA matches it firmly. Clone size is given for some rows only: seen once, a few or many times, or a class if the clone is expanded.

.	.	TRBV6-2/TRBV6-3	TRBJ1-5	TGTGCCAGCAGTTACTCGCCCGGGGGAACTAGCAATCAGCCCCAGCATTTT	CASSYSPGGTSNQPQHF
many	.	TRBV7-2	TRBJ1-1	TGTGCCAGCAGCGTGCGACCCCAATGGGGTTGGGCTTTCTTT	CASSVRPQWGWAFF
many	.	TRBV29-1	TRBJ2-3	TGCAGCTCATATACAGATACGCAGTATTTT	CSSYTDTQYF
many	.	TRBV5-1	TRBJ1-1	TGCGCCAGCAGCCTTACTCAACCGATCACTGAAGCTTTCTTT	CASSLTQPITEAFF
many	.	TRBV4-2	TRBJ2-7	TGTGCCAGCAGCCAAGTGGTTCAGGGCTACGAGCAGTACTTC	CASSQVVQGYEQYF
few	.	TRBV9	TRBJ1-1	TGTGCCAGCAGCGTCATGGATAACACTGAAGCTTTCTTT	CASSVMDNTEAFF
.	TRBD1	TRBV27	TRBJ2-7	TGTGCCAGCAGGGCGATTCCGTCTACCGACAGGGTATCCTACGAGCAGTACTTC	CASRAIPSTDRVSYEQYF
many	TRBD2	TRBV6-1	TRBJ2-1	TGTGCCAGCAGTGAAGAACTAGCGGGGCATTATGAGCAGTTCTTC	CASSEELAGHYEQFF
few	.	TRBV27	TRBJ2-1	TGTGCCAGCAGTTCATCAAGTCCCCCGTACAATGAGCAGTTCTTC	CASSSSSPPYNEQFF
.	TRBD1	TRBV24-1	TRBJ2-1	TGTGCCACCACTGGGGACAGGGGGAATGAGCAGTTCTTC	CATTGDRGNEQFF
many	.	TRBV4-2	TRBJ1-5	TGTGCCAGCAGCCAAGAGGACAGATCCAATCAGCCCCAGCATTTT	CASSQEDRSNQPQHF
many	.	TRBV5-6	TRBJ2-6	TGTGCCAGCAGCTTGGGGACAAGGACCTCTGGGGCCAACGTCCTGACTTTC	CASSLGTRTSGANVLTF